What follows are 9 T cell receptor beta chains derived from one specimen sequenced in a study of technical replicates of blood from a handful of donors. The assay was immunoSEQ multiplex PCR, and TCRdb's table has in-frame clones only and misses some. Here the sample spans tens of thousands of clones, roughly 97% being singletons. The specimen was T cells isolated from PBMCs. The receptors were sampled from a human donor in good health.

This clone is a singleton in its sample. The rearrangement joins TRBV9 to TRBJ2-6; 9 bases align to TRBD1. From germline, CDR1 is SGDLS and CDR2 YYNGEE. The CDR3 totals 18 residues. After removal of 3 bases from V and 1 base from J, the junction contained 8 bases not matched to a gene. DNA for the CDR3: TGTGCCAGCAGCGCCCTATCGGGACAGGGTTCTGGGGCCAACGTCCTGACTTTC. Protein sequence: CASSALSGQGSGANVLTF.

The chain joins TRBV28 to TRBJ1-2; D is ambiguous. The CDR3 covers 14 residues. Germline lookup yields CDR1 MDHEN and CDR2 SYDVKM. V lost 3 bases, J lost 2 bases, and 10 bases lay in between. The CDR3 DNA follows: TGTGCCAGCAGTTTCCCCGGGGAGAACTATGGCTACACCTTC. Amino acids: CASSFPGENYGYTF.

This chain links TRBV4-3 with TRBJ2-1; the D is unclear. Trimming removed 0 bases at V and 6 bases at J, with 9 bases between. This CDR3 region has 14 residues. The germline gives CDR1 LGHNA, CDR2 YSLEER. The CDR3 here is CASSQDALSNEQFF. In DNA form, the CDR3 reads TGCGCCAGCAGCCAAGATGCCCTAAGCAATGAGCAGTTCTTC.

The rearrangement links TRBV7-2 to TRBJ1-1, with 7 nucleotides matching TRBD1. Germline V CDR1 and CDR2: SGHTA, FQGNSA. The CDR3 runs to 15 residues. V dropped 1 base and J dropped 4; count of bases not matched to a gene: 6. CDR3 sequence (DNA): TGTGCCAGCAGCTTAGTGGGACAGCAGGGCACTGAAGCTTTCTTT. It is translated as CASSLVGQQGTEAFF.

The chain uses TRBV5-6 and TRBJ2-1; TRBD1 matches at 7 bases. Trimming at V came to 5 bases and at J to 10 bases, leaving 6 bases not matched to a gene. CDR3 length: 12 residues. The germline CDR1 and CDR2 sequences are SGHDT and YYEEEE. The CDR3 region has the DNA TGTGCCAGCAGGGGCGGACAGGTCGAGCAGTTCTTC. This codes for CASRGGQVEQFF.

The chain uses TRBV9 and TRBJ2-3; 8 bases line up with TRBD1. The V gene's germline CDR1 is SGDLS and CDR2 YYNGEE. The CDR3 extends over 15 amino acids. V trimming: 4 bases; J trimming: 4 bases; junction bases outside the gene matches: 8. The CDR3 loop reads CASSKTGDWSDTQYF. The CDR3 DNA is TGTGCCAGCAGCAAGACAGGGGATTGGTCAGATACGCAGTATTTT.

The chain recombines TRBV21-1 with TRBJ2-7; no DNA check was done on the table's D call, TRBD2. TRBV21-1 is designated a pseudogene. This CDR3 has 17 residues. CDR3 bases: TGTGCCAGCAGTAAAGGTTCGGGACTAGAGTTTTTCTACGAGCAGTACTTC. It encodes CASSKGSGLEFFYEQYF.

CDR3 coding DNA: TGCAGCGCATTCAGGGGCAACGAGCAGTACTTC. The encoded protein is CSAFRGNEQYF. This chain uses TRBV29-1 with TRBJ2-7, with D possibly being TRBD1 (6 bases). This CDR3 has 11 residues. Trimming cost V 7 bases and J 5 bases, with 12 bases left between them. The germline CDR1 and CDR2 sequences are SQVTM and ANQGSEA.

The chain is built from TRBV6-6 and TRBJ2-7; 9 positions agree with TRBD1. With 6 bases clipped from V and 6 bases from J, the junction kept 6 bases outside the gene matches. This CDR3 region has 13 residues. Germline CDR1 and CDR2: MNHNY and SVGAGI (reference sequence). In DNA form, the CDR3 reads TGTGCCAGCAGACCGGGACAGGGAGGCGAGCAGTACTTC. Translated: CASRPGQGGEQYF.